One sample yielded the 2 T cell receptor beta chains listed below, sequenced in a study of spatial heterogeneity in lung cancer. TCRdb analysed the 5' RACE reads with MiXCR anew, one entry per CDR3 protein. This table has 11,000 to 15,000 distinct CDR3 sequences, 10% to 12% appearing once. The time point: sample taken at primary tumor resection. The sequenced material consisted of unsorted whole RNA from tumor, nontumor lung or frozen PBMC. Source: PBMCs, taken at surgery. Receptor source: a female donor with early-stage non-small cell lung cancer.

This clonotype was observed many times. The CDR3 reads CASSRGGGSNQPQHF. CDR3 nucleotides: TGTGCCAGCAGTCGGGGGGGAGGCAGCAATCAGCCCCAGCATTTT. This sequence joins TRBV12-3 or TRBV12-4 and TRBJ1-5; D possibly corresponds to TRBD1 (5 bases). This CDR3 region has 15 residues. V lost 5 bases to trimming and J lost 1 base, with 12 bases between them.

This clonotype occurred many times. J is TRBJ2-4 and V is TRBV6-5; 8 nucleotides line up with TRBD2. The V gene end was trimmed by 2 bases and the J gene end by 10 bases; junction bases not matched to a gene: 4. The CDR3 has 13 residues. Per the germline V gene, CDR1 is MNHEY and CDR2 is SVGAGI. CDR3 coding DNA: TGTGCCAGCAGTTACCGGGGGGGAAGAATTCAGTACTTC. Translating it yields CASSYRGGRIQYF.